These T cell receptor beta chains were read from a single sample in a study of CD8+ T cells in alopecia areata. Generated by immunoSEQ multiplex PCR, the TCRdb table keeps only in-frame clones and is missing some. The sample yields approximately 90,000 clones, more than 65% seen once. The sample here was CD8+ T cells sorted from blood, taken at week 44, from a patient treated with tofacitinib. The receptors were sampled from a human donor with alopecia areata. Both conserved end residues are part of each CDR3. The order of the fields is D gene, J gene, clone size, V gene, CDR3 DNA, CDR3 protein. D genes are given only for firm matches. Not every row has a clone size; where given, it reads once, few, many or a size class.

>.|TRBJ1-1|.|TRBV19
TGTGCCAGTAGTATAGCGGGGGGGAACACTGAAGCTTTCTTT
CASSIAGGNTEAFF
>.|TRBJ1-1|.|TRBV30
TGTGCCTGGAGTGTTCTGGGGAACACTGAAGCTTTCTTT
CAWSVLGNTEAFF
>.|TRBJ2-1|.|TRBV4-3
TGCGCCAGCGCACAGGGGAGGGACAATGAGCAGTTCTTC
CASAQGRDNEQFF
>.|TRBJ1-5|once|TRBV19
TGTGCCAGTAGTCCCCTCGATGGGGATAGCAATCAGCCCCAGCATTTT
CASSPLDGDSNQPQHF
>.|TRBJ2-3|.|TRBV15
TGTGCCACCACCCCGAGCTGGTCCAGCACAGATACGCAGTATTTT
CATTPSWSSTDTQYF
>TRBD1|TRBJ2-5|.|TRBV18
TGTGCCAGCTCAACAGACAGGGTGGAGGTGGAGACCCAGTACTTC
CASSTDRVEVETQYF
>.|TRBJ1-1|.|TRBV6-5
TGTGCCAGCAGTTTAGAGGCGAACACTGAAGCTTTCTTT
CASSLEANTEAFF
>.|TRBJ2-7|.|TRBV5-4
TGTGCCAGCAGCTTGGCAGGGGGGGAGTACGAGCAGTACTTC
CASSLAGGEYEQYF
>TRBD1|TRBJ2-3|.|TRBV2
TGTGCCAGTATCCGGACAGGGGCAACAGATACGCAGTATTTT
CASIRTGATDTQYF
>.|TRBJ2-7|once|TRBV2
TGTGCCAGCAGTGAGGGTGGCGAGCAGTACTTC
CASSEGGEQYF
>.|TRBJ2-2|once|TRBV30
TGTGCCACGGACAGCGATACCGGGGAGCTGTTTTTT
CATDSDTGELFF
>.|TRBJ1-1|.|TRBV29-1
TGCAGCGTTGTTATCGGGACTTCTGAAGCTTTCTTT
CSVVIGTSEAFF
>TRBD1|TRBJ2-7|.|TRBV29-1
TGCAGCGTCGCCTGGACAGGGACTCTCTACGAGCAGTACTTC
CSVAWTGTLYEQYF
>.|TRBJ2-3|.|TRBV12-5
TGTGCTAGTGGTTTGGGGACTCTCACAGATACGCAGTATTTT
CASGLGTLTDTQYF
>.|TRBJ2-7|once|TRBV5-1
TGCGCCAGCAGCTTAGACTACTCCTACGAGCAGTACTTC
CASSLDYSYEQYF
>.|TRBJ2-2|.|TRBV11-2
TGTGCCAGCAGCTTGAGCAGGCGGAAGATCGGCACCGGGGAGCTGTTTTTT
CASSLSRRKIGTGELFF
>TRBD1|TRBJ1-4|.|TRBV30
TGTGCCTGGAGCGATGGGACAGTTAATGAAAAACTGTTTTTT
CAWSDGTVNEKLFF
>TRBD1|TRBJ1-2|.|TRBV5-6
TGTGCCAGCAGCTTGGGGACAGGGGGTTATGGCTACACCTTC
CASSLGTGGYGYTF